The sequence of this TCR beta chain was determined in a study of response to subunit inactivated influenza vaccine. One entry per CDR3 protein, called by TCRdb with MiXCR from the RT-PCR reads. The sample lists about 830,000 distinct CDR3 sequences; around 18% were seen once. CDR1 is SEHNR, CDR2 FQNEAQ, per germline (reference sequence). V dropped 5 bases and J dropped 3; count of bases not matched to a gene: 7. The CDR3 has 15 residues. The receptor's source is a man aged 50-59 years who received an inactivated influenza vaccine. The specimen comprised PBMCs from blood, sampled around 5 days after vaccination. The chain carries TRBV7-9 and TRBJ2-7; TRBD2 matches 10 bases. CDR3 in amino acids: CASSPGLAVIYEQYF. The CDR3 DNA sequence: TGTGCCAGCAGCCCCGGACTAGCGGTGATCTACGAGCAGTACTTC.